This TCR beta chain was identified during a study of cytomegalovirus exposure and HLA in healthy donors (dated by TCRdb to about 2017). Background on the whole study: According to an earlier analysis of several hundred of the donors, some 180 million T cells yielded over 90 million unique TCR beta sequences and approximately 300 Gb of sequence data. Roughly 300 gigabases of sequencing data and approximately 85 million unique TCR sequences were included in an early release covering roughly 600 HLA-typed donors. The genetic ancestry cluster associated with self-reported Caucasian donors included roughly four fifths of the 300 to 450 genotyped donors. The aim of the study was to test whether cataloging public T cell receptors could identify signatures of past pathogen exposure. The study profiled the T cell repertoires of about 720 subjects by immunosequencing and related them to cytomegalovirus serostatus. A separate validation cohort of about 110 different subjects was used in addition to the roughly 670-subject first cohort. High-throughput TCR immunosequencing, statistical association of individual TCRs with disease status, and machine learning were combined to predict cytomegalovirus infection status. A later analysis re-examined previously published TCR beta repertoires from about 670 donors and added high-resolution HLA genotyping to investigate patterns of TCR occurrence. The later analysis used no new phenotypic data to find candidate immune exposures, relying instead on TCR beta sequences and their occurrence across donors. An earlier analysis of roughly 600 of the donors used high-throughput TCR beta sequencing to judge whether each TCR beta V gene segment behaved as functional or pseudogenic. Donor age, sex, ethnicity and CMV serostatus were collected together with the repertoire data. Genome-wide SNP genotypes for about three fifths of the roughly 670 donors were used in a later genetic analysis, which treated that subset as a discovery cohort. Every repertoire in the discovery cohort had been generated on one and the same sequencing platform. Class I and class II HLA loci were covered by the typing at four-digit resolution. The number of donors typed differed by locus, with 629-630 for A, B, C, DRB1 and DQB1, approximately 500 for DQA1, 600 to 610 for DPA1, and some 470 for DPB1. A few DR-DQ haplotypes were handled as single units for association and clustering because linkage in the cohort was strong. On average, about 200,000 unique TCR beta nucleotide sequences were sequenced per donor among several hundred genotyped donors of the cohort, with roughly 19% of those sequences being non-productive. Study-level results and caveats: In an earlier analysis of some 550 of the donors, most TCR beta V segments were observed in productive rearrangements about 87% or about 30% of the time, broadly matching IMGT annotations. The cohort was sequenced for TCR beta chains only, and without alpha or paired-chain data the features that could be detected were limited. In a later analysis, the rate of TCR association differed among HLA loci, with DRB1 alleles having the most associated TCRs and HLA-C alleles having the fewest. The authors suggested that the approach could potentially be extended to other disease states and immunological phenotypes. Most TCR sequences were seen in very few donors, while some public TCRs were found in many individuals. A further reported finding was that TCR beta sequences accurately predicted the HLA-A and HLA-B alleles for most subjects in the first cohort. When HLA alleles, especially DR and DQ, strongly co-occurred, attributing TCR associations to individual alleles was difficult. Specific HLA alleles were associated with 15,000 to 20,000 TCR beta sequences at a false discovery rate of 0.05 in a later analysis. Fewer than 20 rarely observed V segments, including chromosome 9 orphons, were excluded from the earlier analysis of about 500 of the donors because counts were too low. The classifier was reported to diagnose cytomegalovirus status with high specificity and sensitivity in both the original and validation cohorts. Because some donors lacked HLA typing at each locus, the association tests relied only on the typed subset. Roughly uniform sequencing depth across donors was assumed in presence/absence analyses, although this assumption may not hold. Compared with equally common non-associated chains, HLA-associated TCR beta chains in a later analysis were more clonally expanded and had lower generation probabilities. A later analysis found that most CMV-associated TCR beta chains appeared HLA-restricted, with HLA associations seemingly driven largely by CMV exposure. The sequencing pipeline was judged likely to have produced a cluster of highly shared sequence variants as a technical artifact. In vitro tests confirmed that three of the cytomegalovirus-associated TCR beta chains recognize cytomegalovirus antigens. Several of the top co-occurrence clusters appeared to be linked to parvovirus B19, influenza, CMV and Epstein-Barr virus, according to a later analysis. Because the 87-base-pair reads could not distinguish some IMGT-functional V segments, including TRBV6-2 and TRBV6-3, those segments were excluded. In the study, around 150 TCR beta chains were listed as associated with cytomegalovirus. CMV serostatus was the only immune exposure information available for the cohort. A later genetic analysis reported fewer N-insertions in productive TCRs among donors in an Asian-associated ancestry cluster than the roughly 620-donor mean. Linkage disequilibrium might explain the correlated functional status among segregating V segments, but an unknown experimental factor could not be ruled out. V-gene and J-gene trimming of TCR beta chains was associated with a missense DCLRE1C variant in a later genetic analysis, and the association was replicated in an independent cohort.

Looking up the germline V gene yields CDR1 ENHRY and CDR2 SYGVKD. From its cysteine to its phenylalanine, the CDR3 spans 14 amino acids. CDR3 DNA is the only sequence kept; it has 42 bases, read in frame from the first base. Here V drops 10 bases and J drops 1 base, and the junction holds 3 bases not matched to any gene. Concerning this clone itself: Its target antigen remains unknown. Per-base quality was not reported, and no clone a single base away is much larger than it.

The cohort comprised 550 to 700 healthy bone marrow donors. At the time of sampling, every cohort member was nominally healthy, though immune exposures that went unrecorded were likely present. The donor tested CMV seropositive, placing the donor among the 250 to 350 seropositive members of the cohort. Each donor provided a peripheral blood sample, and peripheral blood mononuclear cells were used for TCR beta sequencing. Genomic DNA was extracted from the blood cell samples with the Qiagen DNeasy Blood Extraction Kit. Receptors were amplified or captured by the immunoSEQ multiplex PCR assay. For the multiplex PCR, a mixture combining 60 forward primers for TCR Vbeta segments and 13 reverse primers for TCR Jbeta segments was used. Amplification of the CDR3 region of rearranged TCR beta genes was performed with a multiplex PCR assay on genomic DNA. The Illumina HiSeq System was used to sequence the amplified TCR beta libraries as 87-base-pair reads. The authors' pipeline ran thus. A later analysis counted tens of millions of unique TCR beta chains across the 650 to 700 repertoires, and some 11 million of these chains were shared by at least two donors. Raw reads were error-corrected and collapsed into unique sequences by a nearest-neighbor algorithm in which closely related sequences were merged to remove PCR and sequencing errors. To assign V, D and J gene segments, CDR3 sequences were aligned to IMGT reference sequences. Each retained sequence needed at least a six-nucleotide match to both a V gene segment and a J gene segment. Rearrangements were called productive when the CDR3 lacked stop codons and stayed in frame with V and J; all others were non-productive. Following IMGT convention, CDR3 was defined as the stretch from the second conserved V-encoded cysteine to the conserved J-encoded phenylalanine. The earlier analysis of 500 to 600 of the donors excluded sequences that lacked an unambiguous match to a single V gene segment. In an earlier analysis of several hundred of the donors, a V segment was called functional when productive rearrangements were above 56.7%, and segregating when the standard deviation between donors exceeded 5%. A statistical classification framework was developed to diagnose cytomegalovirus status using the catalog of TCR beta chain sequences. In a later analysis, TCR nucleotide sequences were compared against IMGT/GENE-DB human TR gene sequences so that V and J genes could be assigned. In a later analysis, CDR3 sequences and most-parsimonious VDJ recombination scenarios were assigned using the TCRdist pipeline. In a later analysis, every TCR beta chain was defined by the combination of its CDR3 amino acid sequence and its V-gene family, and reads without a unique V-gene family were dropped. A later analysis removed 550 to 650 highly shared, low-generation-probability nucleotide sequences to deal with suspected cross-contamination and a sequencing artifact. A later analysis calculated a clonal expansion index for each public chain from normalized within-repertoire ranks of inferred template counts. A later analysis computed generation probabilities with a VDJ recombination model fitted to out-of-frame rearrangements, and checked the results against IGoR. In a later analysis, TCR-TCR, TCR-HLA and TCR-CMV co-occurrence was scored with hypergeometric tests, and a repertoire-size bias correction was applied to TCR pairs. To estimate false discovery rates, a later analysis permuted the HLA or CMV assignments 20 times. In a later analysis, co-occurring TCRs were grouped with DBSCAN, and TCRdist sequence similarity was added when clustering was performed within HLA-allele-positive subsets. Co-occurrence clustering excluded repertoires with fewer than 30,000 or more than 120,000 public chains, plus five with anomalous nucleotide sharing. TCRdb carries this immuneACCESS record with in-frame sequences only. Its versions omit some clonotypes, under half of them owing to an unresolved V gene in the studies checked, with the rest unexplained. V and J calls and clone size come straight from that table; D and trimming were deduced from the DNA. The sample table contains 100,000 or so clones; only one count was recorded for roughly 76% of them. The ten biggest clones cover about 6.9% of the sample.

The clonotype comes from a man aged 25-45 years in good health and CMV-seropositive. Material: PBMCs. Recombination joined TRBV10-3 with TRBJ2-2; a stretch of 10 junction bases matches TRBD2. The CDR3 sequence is CATERGGNTGELFF. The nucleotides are TGTGCCACAGAGCGGGGGGGGAACACCGGGGAGCTGTTTTTT.